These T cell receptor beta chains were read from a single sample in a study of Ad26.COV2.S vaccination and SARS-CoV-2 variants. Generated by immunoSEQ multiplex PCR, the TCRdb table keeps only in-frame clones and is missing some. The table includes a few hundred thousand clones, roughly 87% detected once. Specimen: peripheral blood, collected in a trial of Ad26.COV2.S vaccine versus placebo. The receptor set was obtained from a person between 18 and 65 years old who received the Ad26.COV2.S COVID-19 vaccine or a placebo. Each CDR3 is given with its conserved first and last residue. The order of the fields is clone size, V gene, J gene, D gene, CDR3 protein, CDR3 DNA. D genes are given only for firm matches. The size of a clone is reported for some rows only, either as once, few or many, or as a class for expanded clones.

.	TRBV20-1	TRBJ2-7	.	CSALGAYEQYF	TGCAGTGCTCTAGGGGCATACGAGCAGTACTTC
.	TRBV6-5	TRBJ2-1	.	CTSGPMYNEQFF	TGTACCAGTGGACCCATGTACAATGAGCAGTTCTTC
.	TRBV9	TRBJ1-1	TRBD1	CASQGGTGQNTEAFF	TGTGCCAGCCAAGGGGGGACAGGGCAGAACACTGAAGCTTTCTTT
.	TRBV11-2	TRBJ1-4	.	CASSLRGLNEKLFF	TGTGCCAGCAGCTTACGGGGGCTTAATGAAAAACTGTTTTTT
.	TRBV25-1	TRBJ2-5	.	CASRRGKTETQYF	TGTGCCAGCAGAAGGGGTAAAACGGAGACCCAGTACTTC
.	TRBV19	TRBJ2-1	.	CASSIRTGGSGRSYNEQFF	TGTGCCAGTAGTATACGTACAGGGGGAAGCGGGAGGTCCTACAATGAGCAGTTCTTC
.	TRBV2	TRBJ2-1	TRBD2	CASSTTSGRAGGNEQFF	TGTGCCAGCAGTACGACTAGCGGGAGGGCCGGGGGGAATGAGCAGTTCTTC
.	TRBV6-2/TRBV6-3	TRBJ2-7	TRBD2	CASSWTSAYEQYF	TGTGCCAGCAGCTGGACTAGCGCCTACGAGCAGTACTTC
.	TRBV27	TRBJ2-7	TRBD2	CASSSGLANEQYF	TGTGCCAGCAGTTCGGGACTAGCTAACGAGCAGTACTTC
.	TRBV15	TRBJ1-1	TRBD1	CATRPTGNMNTEAFF	TGTGCCACCAGGCCGACAGGGAACATGAACACTGAAGCTTTCTTT
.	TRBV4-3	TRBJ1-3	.	CASSQVHKTVSGNTIYF	TGCGCCAGCAGCCAAGTCCACAAAACGGTGTCTGGAAACACCATATATTTT
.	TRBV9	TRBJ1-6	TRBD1	CASSSYYGTDDNSPLHF	TGTGCCAGCAGCTCGTACTACGGGACAGACGATAATTCACCCCTCCACTTT
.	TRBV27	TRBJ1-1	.	CASSKGTMNTEAFF	TGTGCCAGCAGTAAGGGGACAATGAACACTGAAGCTTTCTTT
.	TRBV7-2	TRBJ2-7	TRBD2	CASSLAPGLAGSYEQYF	TGTGCCAGCAGCTTGGCCCCGGGACTAGCGGGCTCCTACGAGCAGTACTTC
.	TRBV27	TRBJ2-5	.	CASSPGGQETQYF	TGTGCCAGCAGCCCTGGGGGTCAGGAGACCCAGTACTTC
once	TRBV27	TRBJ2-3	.	CASSFRGGRASTDTQYF	TGTGCCAGCAGTTTCAGGGGGGGGCGGGCGAGCACAGATACGCAGTATTTT
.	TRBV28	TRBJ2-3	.	CASSLGTRTDTQYF	TGTGCCAGCAGTTTAGGGACGCGCACAGATACGCAGTATTTT
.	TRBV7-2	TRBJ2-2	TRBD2	CASSLDLAGNTGELFF	TGTGCCAGCAGCTTAGACCTAGCGGGTAATACCGGGGAGCTGTTTTTT
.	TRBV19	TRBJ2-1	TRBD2	CASSIKLAGGYNEQFF	TGTGCCAGTAGTATTAAACTAGCGGGAGGGTACAATGAGCAGTTCTTC
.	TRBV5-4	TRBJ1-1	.	CASSFLGTGNTEAFF	TGTGCCAGCAGCTTTTTAGGCACCGGGAACACTGAAGCTTTCTTT
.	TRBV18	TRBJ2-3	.	CASSPELQPQGGYF	TGTGCCAGCTCACCCGAATTACAACCGCAGGGCGGGTATTTT
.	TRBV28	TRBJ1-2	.	CASSRPGFGGYTF	TGTGCCAGCAGCCGCCCGGGCTTTGGTGGCTACACCTTC
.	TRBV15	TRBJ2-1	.	CATSRSPPKSYNEQFF	TGTGCCACCAGCAGATCCCCCCCGAAATCCTACAATGAGCAGTTCTTC
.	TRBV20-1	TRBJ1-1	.	CSAGFNTEAFF	TGCAGTGCTGGATTCAACACTGAAGCTTTCTTT
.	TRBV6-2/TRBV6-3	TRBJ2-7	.	CASSFGRTSYEQYF	TGTGCCAGCAGTTTTGGCAGGACCTCCTACGAGCAGTACTTC
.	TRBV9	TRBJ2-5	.	CASSAGHTQETQYF	TGTGCCAGCAGCGCTGGACACACCCAAGAGACCCAGTACTTC
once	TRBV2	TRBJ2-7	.	CASSSRRQVDYEQYF	TGTGCCAGCAGTTCCCGTCGACAGGTGGATTACGAGCAGTACTTC
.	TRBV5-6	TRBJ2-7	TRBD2	CASSSGLRGDEQYF	TGTGCCAGCAGCTCCGGGCTCCGGGGGGACGAGCAGTACTTC
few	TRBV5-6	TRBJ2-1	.	CASSGSGSSYNEQFF	TGTGCCAGCAGCGGTAGCGGAAGCTCCTACAATGAGCAGTTCTTC
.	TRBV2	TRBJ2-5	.	CASSEGHFQETQYF	TGTGCCAGCAGTGAAGGACACTTCCAAGAGACCCAGTACTTC
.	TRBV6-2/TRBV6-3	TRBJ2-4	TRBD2	CASSYSKLAGAKNIQYF	TGTGCCAGCAGTTACTCGAAGCTAGCGGGAGCCAAAAACATTCAGTACTTC
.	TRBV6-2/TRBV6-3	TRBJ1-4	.	CASSYSFSPVATNEKLFF	TGTGCCAGCAGTTACTCGTTCAGCCCCGTGGCAACTAATGAAAAACTGTTTTTT
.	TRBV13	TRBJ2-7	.	CASSLGHEQYF	TGTGCCAGCAGCTTAGGCCACGAGCAGTACTTC
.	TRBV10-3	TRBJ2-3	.	CAISLADTQYF	TGTGCCATCAGTCTGGCAGATACGCAGTATTTT
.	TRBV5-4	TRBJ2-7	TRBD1	CASSLVLGQGADEQYF	TGTGCCAGCAGCTTGGTCCTAGGACAGGGGGCCGACGAGCAGTACTTC
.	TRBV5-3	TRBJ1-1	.	CARSLVPGPNTEAFF	TGTGCCAGAAGCTTGGTTCCGGGGCCGAACACTGAAGCTTTCTTT
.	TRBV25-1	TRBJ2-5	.	CASSNVRAGETQYF	TGTGCCAGCAGTAATGTCCGGGCGGGAGAGACCCAGTACTTC
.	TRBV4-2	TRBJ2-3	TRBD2	CASSQERREGYTDTQYF	TGTGCCAGCAGCCAAGAGCGGCGGGAGGGGTACACAGATACGCAGTATTTT
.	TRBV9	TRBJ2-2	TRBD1	CASSAGGRTGELFF	TGTGCCAGCAGTGCAGGGGGACGGACCGGGGAGCTGTTTTTT
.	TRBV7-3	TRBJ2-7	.	CASSLWSGENYEQYF	TGTGCCAGCAGCTTATGGTCAGGTGAGAACTACGAGCAGTACTTC
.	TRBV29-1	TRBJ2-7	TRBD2	CSVEIASGYEQYF	TGCAGCGTTGAGATCGCTAGCGGTTACGAGCAGTACTTC
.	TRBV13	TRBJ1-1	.	CASSSMRFTPTEAFF	TGTGCCAGCAGCTCTATGCGATTTACTCCCACTGAAGCTTTCTTT
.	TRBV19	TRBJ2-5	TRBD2	CASSPSGSETQYF	TGTGCCAGTAGCCCAAGCGGGAGCGAGACCCAGTACTTC
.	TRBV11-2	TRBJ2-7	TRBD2	CASRRAGENYEQYF	TGTGCCAGCAGGCGAGCGGGAGAGAACTACGAGCAGTACTTC
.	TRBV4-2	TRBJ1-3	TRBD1	CASSQVGRDRPTRAGNTIYF	TGTGCCAGCAGCCAAGTGGGCCGGGACAGGCCCACGAGAGCTGGAAACACCATATATTTT
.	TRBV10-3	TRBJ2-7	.	CAISGYGPNSYEQYF	TGTGCCATCAGTGGTTACGGGCCAAACTCCTACGAGCAGTACTTC
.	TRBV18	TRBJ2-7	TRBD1	CASSPGTEDEQYF	TGTGCCAGCTCACCAGGGACAGAAGACGAGCAGTACTTC
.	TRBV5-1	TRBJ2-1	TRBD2	CASSGSGRVDNEQFF	TGCGCCAGCAGCGGGAGCGGGAGGGTGGACAATGAGCAGTTCTTC
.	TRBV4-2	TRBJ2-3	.	CASSLGRGDIGTDTQYF	TGTGCCAGCAGCTTGGGGCGCGGGGACATCGGCACAGATACGCAGTATTTT
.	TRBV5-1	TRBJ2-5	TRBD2	CASSSPGLAETQYF	TGCGCCAGCAGTTCTCCGGGACTAGCGGAGACCCAGTACTTC
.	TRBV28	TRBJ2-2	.	CASSLNTGELFF	TGTGCCAGCAGTTTAAACACCGGGGAGCTGTTTTTT
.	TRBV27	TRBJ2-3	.	CASSLFGGDTQYF	TGTGCCAGCAGTTTATTTGGGGGAGATACGCAGTATTTT
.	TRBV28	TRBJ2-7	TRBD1	CASSRGRYEQYF	TGTGCCAGCAGTAGGGGGCGTTACGAGCAGTACTTC
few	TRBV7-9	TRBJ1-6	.	CASSLAPNSPLHF	TGTGCCAGCAGCTTGGCCCCTAATTCACCCCTCCACTTT
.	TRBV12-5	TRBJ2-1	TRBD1	CASGLGRGDRASYNEQFF	TGTGCTAGTGGTTTGGGTCGGGGGGACAGGGCCTCCTACAATGAGCAGTTCTTC
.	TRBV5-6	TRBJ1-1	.	CASSLGQLDTEAFF	TGTGCCAGCAGCCTTGGACAGCTAGACACTGAAGCTTTCTTT